This T cell receptor beta chain was observed in a study of blood T cell repertoires in COVID-19. This clone was counted a single time. J lost 2 bases, V lost 5 bases, and 6 bases had no gene match. Germline loops: CDR1 SGHVS, CDR2 FQNEAQ. This CDR3 spans 15 amino acids. Assay used: immunoSEQ multiplex PCR; TCRdb lists only in-frame clones, some missing. The profile covers approximately 180,000 clones, with about 90% appearing a single time and 2% to 3% taken by the ten largest. The V and J genes are TRBV7-8 and TRBJ2-3; 8 bases are a match to TRBD1. Sequenced: peripheral blood. The receptor's source is a man between 35 and 55 years old with active or convalescent COVID-19. The CDR3 here is CASSPSQGATDTQYF. CDR3 bases: TGTGCCAGCAGCCCATCCCAGGGGGCCACAGATACGCAGTATTTT.